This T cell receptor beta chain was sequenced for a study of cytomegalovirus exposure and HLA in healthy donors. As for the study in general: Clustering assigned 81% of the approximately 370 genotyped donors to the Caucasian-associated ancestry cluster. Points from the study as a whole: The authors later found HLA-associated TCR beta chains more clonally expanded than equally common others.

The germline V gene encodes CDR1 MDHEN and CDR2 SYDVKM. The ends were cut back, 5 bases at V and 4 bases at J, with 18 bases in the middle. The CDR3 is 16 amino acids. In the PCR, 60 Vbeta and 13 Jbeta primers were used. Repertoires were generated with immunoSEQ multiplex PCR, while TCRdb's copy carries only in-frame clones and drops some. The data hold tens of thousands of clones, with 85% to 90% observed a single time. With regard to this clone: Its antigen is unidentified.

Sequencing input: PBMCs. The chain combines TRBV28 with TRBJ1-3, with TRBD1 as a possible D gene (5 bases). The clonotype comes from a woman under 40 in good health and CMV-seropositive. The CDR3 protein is CASSPSGRGVGNTIYF. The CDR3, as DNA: TGTGCCAGCAGTCCCTCCGGGAGGGGAGTGGGAAACACCATATATTTT.